This T cell receptor (beta chain) was observed in a study of shared clonotypes between healthy human individuals. Findings and limits, study-wide: Non-shared clonotypes had lower generation probabilities than those shared by all four donors.

On sorted subsets, replicate PCRs used approximately 200 ng DNA, or some 27,000 T cell genomes. Clones were read by immunoSEQ multiplex PCR, and TCRdb kept only the in-frame ones, dropping some. The sample holds around 510,000 clones, approximately 94% seen once. With respect to this clone: Its target is unknown.

Donation came from healthy HIV-negative adults that had no recent acute infections or vaccinations. Memory CD4+ cells were the fraction left after CD45RA+ naive selection. This receptor was obtained from a woman in her twenties or thirties in good health. Input material: naive CD4+ T cells sorted from blood. Subset here: CD45RA+ positively selected.

CDR3 sequence: CASSLGVGIQETQYF. The CDR3 nucleotides read TGTGCCAGCAGCTTGGGAGTTGGTATACAAGAGACCCAGTACTTC. This chain joins TRBV5-4 and TRBJ2-5, with unresolved D. V was trimmed by 0 bases and J by 2 bases, leaving 11 bases between them. Germline CDR1 reads SGHNT; CDR2 reads YYREEE (reference sequence). The CDR3 contains 15 residues.